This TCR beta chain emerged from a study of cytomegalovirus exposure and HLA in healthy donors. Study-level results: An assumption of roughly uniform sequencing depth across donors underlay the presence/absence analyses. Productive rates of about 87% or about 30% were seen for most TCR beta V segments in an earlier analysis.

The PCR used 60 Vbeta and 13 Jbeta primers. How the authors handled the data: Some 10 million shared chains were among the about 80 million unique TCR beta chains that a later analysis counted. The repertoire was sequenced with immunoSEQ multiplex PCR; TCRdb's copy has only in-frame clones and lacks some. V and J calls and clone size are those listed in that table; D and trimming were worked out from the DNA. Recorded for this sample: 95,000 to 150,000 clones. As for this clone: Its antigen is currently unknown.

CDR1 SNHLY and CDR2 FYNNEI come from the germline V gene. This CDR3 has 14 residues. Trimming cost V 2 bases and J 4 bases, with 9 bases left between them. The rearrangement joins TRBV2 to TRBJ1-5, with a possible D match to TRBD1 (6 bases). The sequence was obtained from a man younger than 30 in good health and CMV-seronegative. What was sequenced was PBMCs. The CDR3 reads CASSEQGMNQPQHF. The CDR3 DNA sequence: TGTGCCAGCAGTGAACAGGGGATGAATCAGCCCCAGCATTTT.